One TCR beta chain is described in this entry. Germline V gene lookup returns CDR1 ENHRY and CDR2 SYGVKD. The CDR3 spans 13 residues. Trimming removed 8 bases at V and 4 bases at J, with 11 bases between. The data were obtained in a study of T-cell memory formation after mild COVID-19. One entry per CDR3 protein results from TCRdb running MiXCR on the 5' RACE reads. The sample gives about half a million distinct CDR3 sequences, 15% to 20% of which show up once; about 12% is in the top ten. What was sequenced was PBMCs or a T cell subset sorted from them (not recorded which). The receptor was derived from an adult woman who had mild COVID-19 (a few samples of this study predate the infection). Cell type and time point are not known. V is TRBV10-3 and J is TRBJ2-2; no reliable D call. CDR3: CAISSPGTGELFF. The DNA of the CDR3 is TGTGCCATCTCGTCGCCGGGCACCGGGGAGCTGTTTTTT.